This TCR beta chain comes out of a study of T cell repertoires in cytomegalovirus infection. Overall study context: Recently described HLA-C-restricted plus well-studied HLA-B-restricted CMV epitopes were used. TCR beta signatures that were public indicated CMV infection and matching HLA type. General observations from the study: HLA-C-restricted TCR beta clonotypes specific for CMV led the ex vivo response. Public TCR beta family frequency separated CMV-and-HLA carriers, including in an independent cohort.

One entry per CDR3 protein, called by TCRdb with MiXCR from the reads. The sample gives around 360,000 distinct CDR3 sequences, about 34% of which show up once; around an eighth is in the top ten. V was shortened by 0 bases and J by 5 bases, with 7 bases between the two germline ends. Germline V gene sequence: CDR1 MGHRA, CDR2 YSYEKL. The CDR3 consists of 13 residues. Details on this clonotype: What it binds is not known.

The sample here was cultured PBMCs, taken from culture after CMV antigen stimulation. This sequence was found in a human donor in good health (CMV status not recorded). Some clones in this sample may be carry-over from other donors' samples. This chain connects TRBV4-1 to TRBJ2-5; no definite D call. CDR3 residues: CASSQDRWETQYF. CDR3 coding DNA: TGCGCCAGCAGCCAAGATCGGTGGGAGACCCAGTACTTC.